The next 6 T cell receptor beta chains were all read from a single sample in a study of CD8 T cells in Susac syndrome. Random hexamers served to reverse transcribe about 0.45 to 1 ug RNA. Each CDR3 protein gets one entry after TCRdb re-called the immunoSEQ multiplex PCR reads with MiXCR. The repertoire consists of 110,000 to 150,000 distinct CDR3 sequences, with 90% to 96% occurring once and the leading ten covering 0.075% to 0.09%. The sequenced material came from CD4+ T cells from PBMCs. These receptors were taken from a human donor with Susac syndrome.

This sequence joins TRBV9 and TRBJ2-5, with D perhaps TRBD1 (5 bases). The CDR3 spans 12 residues. CDR1 is SGDLS and CDR2 is YYNGEE in the germline V gene. Trimming removed 4 bases at V and 4 bases at J, with 8 bases between. CDR3 sequence (DNA): TGTGCCAGCAGCAGGGGTGGAGAGACCCAGTACTTC. Its translation: CASSRGGETQYF.

The chain uses TRBV19 and TRBJ1-5, with D perhaps matching TRBD1 (6 bases). Germline CDR1 is LNHDA and CDR2 is SQIVND (reference sequence). Trimming removed 10 bases from V and 0 bases from J, with 13 bases in between. This CDR3 region has 14 residues. The CDR3 DNA reads TGTGCCACTGGCACAGGGAATAGCAATCAGCCCCAGCATTTT. Translating it yields CATGTGNSNQPQHF.

CDR3 DNA sequence: TGCGCCAGCAGAGGTGGGAAGGGTGGACCCTACGAGCAGTACTTC. This sequence encodes CASRGGKGGPYEQYF. The rearrangement uses TRBV5-1 and TRBJ2-7; no clear D. CDR1 and CDR2 (germline): SGHRS, YFSETQ. V was cut by 5 bases and J by 2 bases, with 17 bases left in between. CDR3 length: 15 amino acids.

The rearrangement uses TRBV11-1 and TRBJ2-5; the match to TRBD1 covers 7 bases. Per the germline V gene, CDR1 is SGHAT and CDR2 is FQDESV (reference sequence). Trimming cost V 5 bases and J 2 bases; bases outside gene matches: 8. CDR3 size: 15 residues. The CDR3 is CASSPYRGGQETQYF. The CDR3 bases are TGTGCCAGCAGCCCTTACAGGGGCGGGCAAGAGACCCAGTACTTC.

The chain uses TRBV7-2 and TRBJ1-1; D may be TRBD1 (6 bases). CDR3 size: 17 residues. Trimming removed 1 base at V and 5 bases at J, with 20 bases between. Germline V gene lookup returns CDR1 SGHTA and CDR2 FQGNSA. CDR3 in amino acids: CASSLELDRLSQTEAFF. CDR3 DNA sequence: TGTGCCAGCAGCTTAGAGTTAGACAGGTTGTCTCAGACTGAAGCTTTCTTT. Together with reference TRBV7-2 and TRBJ1-1, the CDR3 gives the full variable domain: GAGVSQSPSNKVTEKGKDVELRCDPISGHTALYWYRQSLGQGLEFLIYFQGNSAPDKSGLPSDRFSAERTGGSVSTLTIQRTQQEDSAVYLCASSLELDRLSQTEAFFGQGTRLTVV.

This rearrangement joins TRBV29-1 to TRBJ2-6; D gene uncertain. Germline values: CDR1 SQVTM, CDR2 ANQGSEA. This CDR3 has 13 amino acids. Trimming removed 6 bases from V and 2 bases from J, with 8 bases in between. The CDR3 region is CSVNTAGANVLTF. The CDR3 nucleotides read TGCAGCGTAAACACCGCTGGGGCCAACGTCCTGACTTTC.